This T cell receptor (beta chain) was documented in a study of blood T cell repertoires in COVID-19. Across the study: Sample material is recorded as cDNA or gDNA derived from T cells, B-cell-depleted T cells, or PBMCs.

TCRdb's table, derived via immunoSEQ multiplex PCR, lists solely in-frame clones and lacks some. The sample has around 25,000 clones; nearly 90% are singletons. V was pared by 3 bases and J by 2 bases, with 1 base of the junction left unmatched. From germline, CDR1 is KGHSH and CDR2 LQKENI. This CDR3 has 14 amino acids. The sample consisted of peripheral blood. The clonotype was recovered from a man in his 70s with acute or convalescent COVID-19. V and J are TRBV18 and TRBJ2-5; 9 bases fit TRBD2. This CDR3 reads CASSPSGRQETQYF. CDR3 coding DNA: TGTGCCAGCTCACCTAGCGGGAGACAAGAGACCCAGTACTTC.